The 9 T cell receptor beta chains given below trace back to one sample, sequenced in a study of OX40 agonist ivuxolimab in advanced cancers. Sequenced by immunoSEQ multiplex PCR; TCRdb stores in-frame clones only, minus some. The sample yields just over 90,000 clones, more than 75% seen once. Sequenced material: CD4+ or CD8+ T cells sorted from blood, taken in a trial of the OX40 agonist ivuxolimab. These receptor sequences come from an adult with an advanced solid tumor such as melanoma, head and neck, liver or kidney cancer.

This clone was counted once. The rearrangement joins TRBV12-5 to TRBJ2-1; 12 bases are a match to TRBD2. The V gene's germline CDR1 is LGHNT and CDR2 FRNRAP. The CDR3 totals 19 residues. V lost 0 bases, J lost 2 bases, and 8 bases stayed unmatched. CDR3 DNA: TGTGCTAGTGGTTTGGTACGGCTAGCGGGAGGGCCCACCTACAATGAGCAGTTCTTC. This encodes CASGLVRLAGGPTYNEQFF.

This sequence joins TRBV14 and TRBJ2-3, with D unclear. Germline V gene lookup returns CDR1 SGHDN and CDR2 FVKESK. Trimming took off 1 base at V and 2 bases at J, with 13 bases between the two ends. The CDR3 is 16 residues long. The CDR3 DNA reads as TGTGCCAGCAGCCAAGCTCGAGCCTATTACACAGATACGCAGTATTTT. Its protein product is CASSQARAYYTDTQYF.

The CDR3 here is CASSLGGGQPQHF. Written as DNA, the CDR3 is TGTGCCAGCAGCTTAGGTGGCGGACAGCCCCAGCATTTT. The chain employs TRBV7-8 and TRBJ1-5; D not certain. Germline values: CDR1 SGHVS, CDR2 FQNEAQ. Trimming shortened V by 1 base and J by 7 bases, and 8 bases separated the two germline ends. CDR3 length: 13 amino acids.

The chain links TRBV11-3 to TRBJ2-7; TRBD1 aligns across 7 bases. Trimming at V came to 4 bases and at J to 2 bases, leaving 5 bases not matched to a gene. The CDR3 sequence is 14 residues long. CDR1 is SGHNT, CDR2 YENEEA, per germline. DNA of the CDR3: TGTGCCAGCAGCTCCGGGACAGCAACCTACGAGCAGTACTTC. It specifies CASSSGTATYEQYF. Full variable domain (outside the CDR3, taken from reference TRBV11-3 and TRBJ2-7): EAGVVQSPRYKIIEKKQPVAFWCNPISGHNTLYWYLQNLGQGPELLIRYENEEAVDDSQLPKDRFSAERLKGVDSTLKIQPAELGDSAVYLCASSSGTATYEQYFGPGTRLTVT.

This chain's CDR3 is CASSLDRAGYGYTF. Written as DNA, the CDR3 is TGTGCCAGCAGCCTGGACAGGGCGGGATATGGCTACACCTTC. The chain couples TRBV6-6 to TRBJ1-2; TRBD1 matches 8 bases. Trimming took 6 bases from V and 5 from J; bases not matched to a gene: 8. Germline V lookup: CDR1 MNHNY, CDR2 SVGAGI (reference sequence). The CDR3 is made up of 14 amino acids.

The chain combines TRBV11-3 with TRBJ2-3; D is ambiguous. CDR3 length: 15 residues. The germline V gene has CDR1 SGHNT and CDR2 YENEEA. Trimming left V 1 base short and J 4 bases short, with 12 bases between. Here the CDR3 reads CASSLAPTDADTQYF. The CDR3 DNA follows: TGTGCCAGCAGCTTAGCCCCCACGGATGCAGATACGCAGTATTTT.

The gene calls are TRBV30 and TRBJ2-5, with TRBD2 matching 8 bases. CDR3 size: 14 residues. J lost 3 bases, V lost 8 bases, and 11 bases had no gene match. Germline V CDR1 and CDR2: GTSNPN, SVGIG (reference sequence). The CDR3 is CALQTGLGEETQYF. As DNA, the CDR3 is TGTGCCCTACAAACGGGACTAGGGGAAGAGACCCAGTACTTC.

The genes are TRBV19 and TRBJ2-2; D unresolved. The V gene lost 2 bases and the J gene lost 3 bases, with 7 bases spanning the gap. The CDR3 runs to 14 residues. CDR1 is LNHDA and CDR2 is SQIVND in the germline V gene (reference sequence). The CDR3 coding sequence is TGTGCCAGTAGTATAACCCCGTACACCGGGGAGCTGTTTTTT. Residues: CASSITPYTGELFF.

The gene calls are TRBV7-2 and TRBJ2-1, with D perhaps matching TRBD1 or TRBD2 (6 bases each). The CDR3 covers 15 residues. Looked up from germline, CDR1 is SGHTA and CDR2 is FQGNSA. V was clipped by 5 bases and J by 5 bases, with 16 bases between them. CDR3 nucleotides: TGTGCCAGCAGCCCGACTAGTTCAGGGGACAATGAGCAGTTCTTC. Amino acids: CASSPTSSGDNEQFF.